The sequence of this T cell receptor beta chain was determined in a study of T cell responses to AZD1222 COVID-19 vaccine. Study observations and caveats: The sample set comprised mostly white British donors with more females, and clonal diversity was possibly underestimated.

In the case of this clone: Its specificity is unknown.

Clones were read by immunoSEQ multiplex PCR, and TCRdb kept only the in-frame ones, dropping some. The sample lists some 120,000 clones; about 88% were seen once. Per the germline V gene, CDR1 is LNHDA and CDR2 is SQIVND (reference sequence). Unmatched junction bases numbered 12, after V lost 4 bases and J lost 5 bases. This CDR3 contains 17 residues. The sample consisted of peripheral blood, taken 28 days after the second AZD1222 dose. This TCR was recovered from an adult who received the AZD1222 COVID-19 vaccine. The chain recombines TRBV19 with TRBJ2-5; 11 bases fit TRBD1. This CDR3 is CASSTRTGGVLWETQYF. Written as DNA, the CDR3 is TGTGCCAGTAGTACCAGGACAGGGGGCGTCCTTTGGGAGACCCAGTACTTC.